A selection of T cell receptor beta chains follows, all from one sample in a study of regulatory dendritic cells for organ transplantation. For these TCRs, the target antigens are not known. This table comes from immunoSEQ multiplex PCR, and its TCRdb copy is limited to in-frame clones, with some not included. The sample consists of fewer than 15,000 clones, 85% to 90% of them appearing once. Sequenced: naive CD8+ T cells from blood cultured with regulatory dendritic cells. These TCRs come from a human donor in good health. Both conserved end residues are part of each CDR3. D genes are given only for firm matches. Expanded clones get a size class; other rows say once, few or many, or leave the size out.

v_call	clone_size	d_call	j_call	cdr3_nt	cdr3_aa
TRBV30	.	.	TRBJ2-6	TGTGCCTGGGAGGACAGCTCGCTGAGCTCTGGGGCCAACGTCCTGACTTTC	CAWEDSSLSSGANVLTF
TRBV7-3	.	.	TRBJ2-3	TGTGCCAGCAGCTTAACGGGTGGACTATTTGATACGCAGTATTTT	CASSLTGGLFDTQYF
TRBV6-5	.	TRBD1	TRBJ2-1	TGTGCCAGCAGTTATAGGACAGGAAGCTCCTACAATGAGCAGTTCTTC	CASSYRTGSSYNEQFF
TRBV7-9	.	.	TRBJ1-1	TGTGCCAGCAGCTTGGGAGAAGTGAACACTGAAGCTTTCTTT	CASSLGEVNTEAFF
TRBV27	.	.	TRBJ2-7	TGTGCCAGCAGTTTAGATCCTAGCACAGCCTACGAGCAGTACTTC	CASSLDPSTAYEQYF
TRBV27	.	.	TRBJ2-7	TGTGCCAGCGGCTCTTGGGCGAGGAACTACGAGCAGTACTTC	CASGSWARNYEQYF
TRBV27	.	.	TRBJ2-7	TGTGCCAGCAGTTACAGGGGAGGGCGGGAGCAGTACTTC	CASSYRGGREQYF
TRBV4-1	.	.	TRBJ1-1	TGCGCCAGCAGCCAACTCGGGGCCGCTGAAGCTTTCTTT	CASSQLGAAEAFF
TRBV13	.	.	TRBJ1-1	TGTGCCAGCAGCTTAGGCGATAGGGGGGTTCTGGGTGAAGCTTTCTTT	CASSLGDRGVLGEAFF
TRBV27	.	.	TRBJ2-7	TGTGCCAGCAGTTTCTTCAGGGGGGAGGGGACCTACGAGCAGTACTTC	CASSFFRGEGTYEQYF
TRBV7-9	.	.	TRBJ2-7	TGTGCCAGCAGTCCCCCCTCTTTCAGGGAGCAGTACTTC	CASSPPSFREQYF
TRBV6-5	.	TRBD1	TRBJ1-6	TGTGCCAGCAGTACAGGACAGGGGGTCCCACCCCTCCACTTT	CASSTGQGVPPLHF
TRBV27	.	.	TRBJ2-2	TGTGCCAGCAGTTTCTCTAGGGGCACCGGGGAGCTGTTTTTT	CASSFSRGTGELFF
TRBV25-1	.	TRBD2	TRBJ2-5	TGTGCCAGCAGTGAATACCAGCGGGGGACACAAGAGACCCAGTACTTC	CASSEYQRGTQETQYF
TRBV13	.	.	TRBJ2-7	TGTGCCAGCAGCCAAGGGGCAGTCCGCACCTACGAGCAGTACTTC	CASSQGAVRTYEQYF
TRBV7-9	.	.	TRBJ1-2	TGTGCCAGCAGCAGAGGACTGCTCTATGGCTACACCTTC	CASSRGLLYGYTF
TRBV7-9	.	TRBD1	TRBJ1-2	TGTGCCAGCAGCTCGACAGGGACCACTAACTATGGCTACACCTTC	CASSSTGTTNYGYTF
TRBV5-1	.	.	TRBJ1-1	TGCGCCAGCAGCTTGGATCAGGGGATGAACACTGAAGCTTTCTTT	CASSLDQGMNTEAFF
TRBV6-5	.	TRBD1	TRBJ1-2	TGTGCCAGCAGTGGGACAGGGTACTATGGCTACACCTTC	CASSGTGYYGYTF
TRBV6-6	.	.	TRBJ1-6	TGTGCCAGCAGCCCCCCCGAGGGAAAGAATTCACCCCTCCACTTT	CASSPPEGKNSPLHF
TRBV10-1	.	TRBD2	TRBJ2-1	TGCGCCAGCAGTGAAGGGAGCGGGATGGACTACAATGAGCAGTTCTTC	CASSEGSGMDYNEQFF
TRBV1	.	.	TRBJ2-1	TGCACCAGCAGCCAAGATCTGGCGGGGGGAGACTACTGTCTGTTCTTC	CTSSQDLAGGDYCLFF
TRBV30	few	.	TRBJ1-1	TGTGCCTGGGGCATACTAAACACTGAAGCTTTCTTT	CAWGILNTEAFF
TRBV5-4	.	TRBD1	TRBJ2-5	TGTGCCAGCAGCTTCGGACAGGGGCGACAAGAGACCCAGTACTTC	CASSFGQGRQETQYF
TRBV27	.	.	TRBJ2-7	TGTGCCAGCAGTCCGGGACCCGGACCCTACGAGCAGTACTTC	CASSPGPGPYEQYF
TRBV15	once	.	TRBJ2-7	TGTGCCACCAGCAGGGACAGAAGGCACGAGCAGTACTTC	CATSRDRRHEQYF
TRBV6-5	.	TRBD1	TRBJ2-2	TGTGCCAGCAGCCTATTCGGACAGGCCTCCGGGGAGCTGTTTTTT	CASSLFGQASGELFF
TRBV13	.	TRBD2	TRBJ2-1	TGTGCCAGCAGCTTAAGGGGACTAGCGTTCTACAATGAGCAGTTCTTC	CASSLRGLAFYNEQFF
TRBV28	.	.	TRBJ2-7	TGTGCCAGCCGACCTATGGGTCTTTACGAGCAGTACTTC	CASRPMGLYEQYF
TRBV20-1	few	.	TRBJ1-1	TGCAGTGCGCCCTGGGAGGCTGAAGCTTTCTTT	CSAPWEAEAFF
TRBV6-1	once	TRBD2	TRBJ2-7	TGTGCCAGCACGGTGCGGGGGGCCTCCTACGAGCAGTACTTC	CASTVRGASYEQYF
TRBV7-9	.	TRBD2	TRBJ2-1	TGTGCCAGCAGCTTCGGAGCGGGAGGGATCAATGAGCAGTTCTTC	CASSFGAGGINEQFF
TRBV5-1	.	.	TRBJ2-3	TGCGCCAGCAGCGGAGGGGCCACAGGAGATACGCAGTATTTT	CASSGGATGDTQYF
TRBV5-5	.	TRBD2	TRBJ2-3	TGTGCCAGCAGGATGAGGCGGGGGTCCACAGATACGCAGTATTTT	CASRMRRGSTDTQYF
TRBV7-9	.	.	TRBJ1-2	TGTGCCAGCAGCTATTCCAACAGTTTCTATGGCTACACCTTC	CASSYSNSFYGYTF
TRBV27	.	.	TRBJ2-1	TGTGCCAGCAGTTTGGCGACGGCACACAATGAGCAGTTCTTC	CASSLATAHNEQFF
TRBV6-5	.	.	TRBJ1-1	TGTGCCAGCTATGGCGGCCTTGAAGCTTTCTTT	CASYGGLEAFF
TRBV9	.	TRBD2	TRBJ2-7	TGTGCCAGCAGCGTCGGACTAGCGGGGGGTGCTAACTACGAGCAGTACTTC	CASSVGLAGGANYEQYF
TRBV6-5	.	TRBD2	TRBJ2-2	TGTGCCAGCAGTTATATTGGGACTAGCGGCGCCGGGGAGCTGTTTTTT	CASSYIGTSGAGELFF
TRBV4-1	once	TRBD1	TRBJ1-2	TGCGCCAGCAGCCTGGGACAGGGATATTTGAATCTCGATGGCTACACCTTC	CASSLGQGYLNLDGYTF
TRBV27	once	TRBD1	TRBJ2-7	TGTGCCAGCAGTTTAACCGGGACAGACTACGAGCAGTACTTC	CASSLTGTDYEQYF
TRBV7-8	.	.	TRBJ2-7	TGTGCCAGCAGCTTAGTGTCAGGCGGCTACGAGCAGTACTTC	CASSLVSGGYEQYF
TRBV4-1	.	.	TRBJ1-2	TGCGCCAGCAGCCAGGGGGCAGGGCCCTGGGGGGGCTACACCTTC	CASSQGAGPWGGYTF
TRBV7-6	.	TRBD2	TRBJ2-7	TGTGCCAGCAGCTTAGCGGGAGGGCGGAGCTACGAGCAGTACTTC	CASSLAGGRSYEQYF